This T cell receptor (beta chain) was profiled in a study of cytomegalovirus exposure and HLA in healthy donors. The CDR3 runs to 15 residues. After removal of 1 base from V and 8 bases from J, the junction contained 8 bases not matched to a gene. Germline assignment: CDR1 SGDLS and CDR2 YYNGEE. The protocol was immunoSEQ multiplex PCR, while the TCRdb copy is restricted to in-frame clones and leaves out a portion. The sample contains roughly 73,000 clones, approximately 95% of which appear only once. Study results and limitations: Diagnosis of cytomegalovirus status made by the classifier reportedly showed high specificity and sensitivity. Through in vitro validation, three CMV-associated chains were shown to be specific for CMV antigens. Rare TCR sequences predominated, though certain public TCRs were found in many donors.

The donors were in the roughly 120-subject validation cohort; that cohort was separate from the 666-subject first cohort. Worth noting for this clone: Its antigen is not identified.

The sequenced sample was PBMCs. The receptor was derived from a man between 18 and 35 years old in good health and CMV-seropositive. The chain joins TRBV9 to TRBJ2-1; 8 nucleotides match TRBD2. The DNA of the CDR3 is TGTGCCAGCAGCGTATCTACTAGCGGAGGGGATGAGCAGTTCTTC. Amino acid sequence: CASSVSTSGGDEQFF.